Sequencing of this TCR beta chain was carried out in a study of blood T cell repertoires in COVID-19. Using immunoSEQ multiplex PCR, the repertoire was profiled, and TCRdb retains in-frame clones only, with some absent. The data show 300,000 to 400,000 clones, approximately 86% seen once. This clone has more than one count but fewer than ten. Germline trimming cut 2 bases from V and 3 bases from J; bases unmatched to any gene: 6. The length of the CDR3 is 16 residues. Germline CDR1 reads MNHNY; CDR2 reads SVGAGI (reference sequence). The J gene is TRBJ2-3, the V gene TRBV6-6, with 9 positions matching TRBD2. The TCR originated in a man under 40 with COVID-19, enrolled during active disease. The specimen was peripheral blood. CDR3 nucleotides: TGTGCCAGCAGTTACCTCGCGGGGGGGCCGACAGATACGCAGTATTTT. Protein product: CASSYLAGGPTDTQYF.